A selection of T cell receptor beta chains follows, all from one sample in a study of cytomegalovirus exposure and HLA in healthy donors. Measured with immunoSEQ multiplex PCR; TCRdb has only the in-frame clones, and not every one. The sample holds 90,000 to 100,000 clones. Sequences were obtained from PBMCs. Receptor source: a woman in her twenties or thirties in good health and CMV-seronegative. Each CDR3 is given with its conserved first and last residue. D genes are given only for firm matches.

j_call	d_call	v_call	cdr3_aa	cdr3_nt
TRBJ1-2	.	TRBV19	CASTPVDRANYGYTF	TGTGCCAGTACCCCGGTGGACAGAGCTAACTATGGCTACACCTTC
TRBJ2-7	TRBD1	TRBV28	CASSFPTGAFYEQYF	TGTGCCAGCAGTTTTCCGACAGGGGCATTCTACGAGCAGTACTTC
TRBJ1-5	.	TRBV27	CASSFIGDNQPQHF	TGTGCCAGCAGTTTCATCGGGGACAATCAGCCCCAGCATTTT
TRBJ2-6	.	TRBV5-1	CASSLVASSGANVLTF	TGCGCCAGCAGCTTGGTAGCTAGCTCTGGGGCCAACGTCCTGACTTTC
TRBJ1-4	TRBD1	TRBV29-1	CSVGAGGEKLFF	TGCAGCGTTGGGGCAGGGGGAGAAAAACTGTTTTTT
TRBJ2-5	.	TRBV7-2	CASSLVRETQYF	TGTGCCAGCAGCTTAGTTAGAGAGACCCAGTACTTC
TRBJ2-7	.	TRBV11-2	CASSLDSAYEQYF	TGTGCCAGCAGCTTAGACAGTGCCTACGAGCAGTACTTC
TRBJ2-3	TRBD2	TRBV11-1	CASSGGLAADTQYF	TGTGCCAGCTCCGGGGGGTTGGCGGCAGATACGCAGTATTTT
TRBJ1-4	TRBD1	TRBV27	CASSLTGGIYGEKLFF	TGTGCCAGCAGTTTAACAGGGGGAATATATGGTGAAAAACTGTTTTTT
TRBJ2-7	.	TRBV15	CATSRDRTREYEQYF	TGTGCCACCAGCAGAGATCGGACCAGGGAATACGAGCAGTACTTC
TRBJ1-1	.	TRBV19	CASSIGQGYTEAFF	TGTGCCAGTAGTATAGGGCAGGGGTACACTGAAGCTTTCTTT
TRBJ1-3	TRBD1	TRBV10-3	CASGQGSSGNTIYF	TGTGCCAGCGGACAGGGGAGCTCTGGAAACACCATATATTTT
TRBJ2-1	TRBD2	TRBV6-5	CASSYTGTSDPYEQFF	TGTGCCAGCAGTTATACCGGGACTAGCGACCCCTATGAGCAGTTCTTC
TRBJ1-5	.	TRBV13	CASSNTGTRSNQPQHF	TGTGCCAGCAGCAATACCGGGACACGGTCTAATCAGCCCCAGCATTTT